The 27 T cell receptor beta chains presented below share a single source sample, sequenced in a study of beta chain features in type 1 diabetes. All of the isolated RNA was reverse transcribed, so expressed TCRB transcripts were sequenced. Sequencing used immunoSEQ multiplex PCR; TCRdb keeps in-frame clones, though not all of them. The sample lists 500,000 to 700,000 clones, roughly 16% occurring once. The sequencing input was naive CD4+ T cells from blood. The receptors come from a man younger than 30 in good health.

This clone is a singleton in its sample. V and J are TRBV19 and TRBJ2-5, with D possibly matching TRBD2 (5 bases). V dropped 11 bases and J dropped 5 bases, with 18 bases sitting between them. This CDR3 spans 13 amino acids. Germline CDR1 LNHDA, CDR2 SQIVND (reference sequence). Written as DNA, the CDR3 is TGTGCCGCTAAACCTAGCAAACTTGAGACCCAGTACTTC. Translated, it gives CAAKPSKLETQYF. The full variable domain, its missing parts supplied by reference TRBV19 and TRBJ2-5, is DGGITQSPKYLFRKEGQNVTLSCEQNLNHDAMYWYRQDPGQGLRLIYYSQIVNDFQKGDIAEGYSVSREKKESFPLTVTSAQKNPTAFYLCAAKPSKLETQYFGPGTRLLVL.

The sample holds a few counts of this clone. The gene calls are TRBV7-3 and TRBJ2-1; D is undetermined. CDR3 length equals 14 residues. CDR1 SGHTA and CDR2 FQGTGA come from the germline V gene. V was pared by 1 base and J by 7 bases, with 11 bases between. CDR3 nucleotides: TGTGCCAGCAGCTTAATCCCGGAAGCGAATGAGCAGTTCTTC. Translated: CASSLIPEANEQFF.

V is TRBV5-4 and J is TRBJ2-2, with 9 bases lining up with TRBD2. The V gene end was trimmed by 3 bases and the J gene end by 6 bases; junction bases not matched to a gene: 12. Germline V gene data show CDR1 as SGHNT and CDR2 as YYREEE (reference sequence). CDR3 size: 17 residues. The CDR3 coding sequence is TGTGCCAGCAGCTCCCCCTCGGGCGGGAGGGTTTCCGGGGAGCTGTTTTTT. This codes for CASSSPSGGRVSGELFF.

The chain couples TRBV9 to TRBJ1-2, with TRBD1 as a possible D gene (5 bases). V lost 1 base and J 2 bases, leaving 6 bases between the germline ends. The CDR3 consists of 13 residues. The germline V gene encodes CDR1 SGDLS and CDR2 YYNGEE. The CDR3 nucleotides are TGTGCCAGCAGCGTACCAGGGAACTATGGCTACACCTTC. It translates to CASSVPGNYGYTF.

The V and J genes are TRBV4-2 and TRBJ1-1; D unresolved. V lost 4 bases, J lost 0 bases, and 12 bases lay in between. The CDR3 sequence is 15 residues long. Per germline, CDR1 LGHNA and CDR2 YNFKEQ. Written as DNA, the CDR3 is TGTGCCAGCAGCCCCCGAAGACAAATGAACACTGAAGCTTTCTTT. Translating it yields CASSPRRQMNTEAFF.

The rearrangement links TRBV10-3 to TRBJ1-1; D remains unclear. The germline V gene encodes CDR1 ENHRY and CDR2 SYGVKD. This CDR3 spans 12 amino acids. With 7 bases removed from V and 0 bases from J, the gap between germline ends came to 6 bases. The CDR3: CAIKSLNTEAFF. CDR3 coding DNA: TGTGCCATCAAGAGTTTGAACACTGAAGCTTTCTTT.

This clone has a handful of counts. The rearrangement uses TRBV27 and TRBJ1-2, with D uncertain. With 5 bases removed from V and 6 bases from J, the gap between germline ends came to 13 bases. There are 13 residues in the CDR3. Per germline, CDR1 MNHEY and CDR2 SMNVEV (reference sequence). Here the CDR3 reads CASSPLSKDGYTF. CDR3 nucleotides: TGTGCCAGCAGTCCACTGTCCAAGGATGGCTACACCTTC.

This chain links TRBV6-6 with TRBJ2-1; the D is unclear. CDR3 length: 15 residues. V lost 4 bases and J 1 base, leaving 11 bases between the germline ends. Germline V lookup: CDR1 MNHNY, CDR2 SVGAGI (reference sequence). CDR3 coding DNA: TGTGCCAGCAGTTTGGGTAGTGGATCCTACAATGAGCAGTTCTTC. This translates into CASSLGSGSYNEQFF.

Only a few counts were recorded for this clone. The chain employs TRBV10-3 and TRBJ2-7; 9 nucleotides align to TRBD1. The CDR3 loop spans 13 amino acids. Trimming removed 6 bases from V and 3 bases from J; junction bases left unmatched: 3. CDR1 ENHRY and CDR2 SYGVKD come from the germline V gene. The CDR3 is CAISGQGLYEQYF. CDR3 DNA: TGTGCCATCAGCGGACAGGGGCTCTACGAGCAGTACTTC.

In DNA, the CDR3 is TGTGCCAGCAGCACCATCGGGTTTGCCCGACAAAGCTCCTACAATGAGCAGTTCTTC. Residues: CASSTIGFARQSSYNEQFF. The V call is TRBV7-3, the J call TRBJ2-1; D unresolved. Germline loops: CDR1 SGHTA, CDR2 FQGTGA. The CDR3 sequence is 19 residues long. With 5 bases removed from V and 0 bases from J, the gap between germline ends came to 23 bases.

The chain links TRBV5-1 to TRBJ1-6; 10 positions match TRBD1. CDR3 length: 15 amino acids. CDR1 is SGHRS and CDR2 is YFSETQ in the germline V gene. V was clipped by 3 bases and J by 10 bases; unmatched bases: 7. CDR3 sequence: CASSSTGTGVSPLHF. Written as DNA, the CDR3 is TGCGCCAGCAGCTCAACCGGGACAGGGGTATCACCCCTCCACTTT.

This sequence joins TRBV7-2 and TRBJ2-7; weak D call: TRBD1 (7 bases). This CDR3 contains 14 residues. From germline, CDR1 is SGHTA and CDR2 FQGNSA. Trimming took 5 bases from V and 6 from J, leaving 17 bases between them. The CDR3 loop is CASSGGTVPREQYF. The CDR3 bases are TGTGCCAGCAGCGGCGGGACAGTCCCCCGCGAGCAGTACTTC.

The rearrangement uses TRBV19 and TRBJ1-2; TRBD1 might be the D (5 bases). Germline-derived CDR1 and CDR2 are LNHDA and SQIVND (reference sequence). With 7 bases removed from V and 4 bases from J, the gap between germline ends came to 16 bases. This CDR3 region has 14 residues. CDR3: CASMAGRDSYGYTF. The CDR3 DNA is TGTGCCAGTATGGCAGGCAGGGATAGCTATGGCTACACCTTC.

This sequence joins TRBV2 and TRBJ1-1; TRBD1 aligns across 9 bases. This CDR3 comprises 14 residues. The J segment lost 10 bases and the V segment lost 4 bases, leaving 10 bases of the junction unmatched. The germline V gene encodes CDR1 SNHLY and CDR2 FYNNEI. As DNA, the CDR3 is TGTGCCAGCAGTGGGACAGGGGCTCTAACTACAGCTTTCTTT. This encodes CASSGTGALTTAFF.

This clone was picked up a small number of times. The J gene is TRBJ2-1, the V gene TRBV2, with 13 bases identical to TRBD2. After removal of 6 bases from V and 8 bases from J, the junction contained 7 bases not matched to a gene. Germline V CDR1 and CDR2: SNHLY, FYNNEI. The CDR3 has 15 residues. DNA of the CDR3: TGTGCCAGCAGCGTTGGGACTAGCGGGGTAGATGAGCAGTTCTTC. It specifies CASSVGTSGVDEQFF.

This chain joins TRBV7-6 and TRBJ2-7; D is unclear. Germline V gene data show CDR1 as SGHVS and CDR2 as FNYEAQ. With 4 bases removed from V and 2 bases from J, the gap between germline ends came to 15 bases. This CDR3 is built from 15 residues. Here the CDR3 DNA reads TGTGCCAGCAGCTCCAGACGGACCCTAGCCTACGAGCAGTACTTC. Protein sequence: CASSSRRTLAYEQYF.

A few counts support this clone. The rearrangement joins TRBV7-2 to TRBJ2-7; D remains ambiguous. CDR1 and CDR2 (germline): SGHTA, FQGNSA. V gave up 1 base and J gave up 5 bases, with 15 bases separating them. CDR3 length: 15 amino acids. The CDR3, as DNA: TGTGCCAGCAGCTTAGGCAACAGCCTCTTCAACGAGCAGTACTTC. This codes for CASSLGNSLFNEQYF. The whole variable domain, remainder taken from reference TRBV7-2 and TRBJ2-7, is GAGVSQSPSNKVTEKGKDVELRCDPISGHTALYWYRQSLGQGLEFLIYFQGNSAPDKSGLPSDRFSAERTGGSVSTLTIQRTQQEDSAVYLCASSLGNSLFNEQYFGPGTRLTVT.

The gene calls are TRBV9 and TRBJ2-1; weak D call: TRBD1 (5 bases). This CDR3 region has 16 residues. From germline, CDR1 is SGDLS and CDR2 YYNGEE. V dropped 3 bases and J dropped 0 bases, with 13 bases sitting between them. The CDR3 nucleotides are TGTGCCAGCAGCGCGTGGTCAGGGCTCTCCTACAATGAGCAGTTCTTC. Residues: CASSAWSGLSYNEQFF.

This chain uses TRBV29-1 with TRBJ2-3; D not resolved. Germline V CDR1 and CDR2: SQVTM, ANQGSEA. The length of the CDR3 is 12 residues. Trimming took 3 bases from V and 0 from J, leaving 4 bases between them. This chain's CDR3 is CSVDASTDTQYF. CDR3 nucleotides: TGCAGCGTTGATGCCAGCACAGATACGCAGTATTTT.

This sequence joins TRBV27 and TRBJ2-2; D may be TRBD2 (5 bases). Germline CDR1 is MNHEY and CDR2 is SMNVEV (reference sequence). The CDR3 length is 14 residues. V dropped 1 base and J dropped 6 bases, with 9 bases sitting between them. CDR3 nucleotide sequence: TGTGCCAGCAGTTTATGGCTAGCCCCCGGGGAGCTGTTTTTT. Amino acid sequence: CASSLWLAPGELFF.

The gene calls are TRBV9 and TRBJ2-5; no firm D call. The CDR3 has 12 amino acids. Trimming removed 4 bases from V and 9 bases from J, with 13 bases in between. The germline CDR1 and CDR2 sequences are SGDLS and YYNGEE. The DNA of the CDR3 is TGTGCCAGCAGCCCCCACAGTATACCCCAGTACTTC. Its translation: CASSPHSIPQYF.

This clone was counted a few times. The gene calls are TRBV7-9 and TRBJ2-7; D perhaps matches TRBD1 (6 bases). The CDR3 has 15 amino acids. Germline CDR1 reads SEHNR; CDR2 reads FQNEAQ (reference sequence). V shed 5 bases and J shed 4 bases, with 18 bases lying between them. For the CDR3, the DNA is TGTGCCAGCAGCCCTCCGGCAGGGGTGAGGTACGAGCAGTACTTC. Its translation is CASSPPAGVRYEQYF.

The chain uses TRBV7-9 and TRBJ1-1, with 8 bases aligning to TRBD1. CDR3 length: 16 amino acids. Germline lookup yields CDR1 SEHNR and CDR2 FQNEAQ (reference sequence). The trim removed 5 bases at V and 0 bases at J, leaving 8 bases unmatched. CDR3 region: CASSRDRSWMNTEAFF. The CDR3 DNA sequence: TGTGCCAGCAGCCGGGACAGGTCTTGGATGAACACTGAAGCTTTCTTT.

This sequence joins TRBV4-2 and TRBJ2-5, with D maybe TRBD1 (5 bases). The CDR3 has 14 amino acids. With 1 base removed from V and 1 base from J, the gap between germline ends came to 7 bases. Germline values: CDR1 LGHNA, CDR2 YNFKEQ. The CDR3, as DNA: TGTGCCAGCAGCCAAGGGGGCCGCCAAGAGACCCAGTACTTC. It yields the protein CASSQGGRQETQYF.

The table lists this clone with a few counts. The chain has TRBV6-1 and TRBJ2-5; a weak D match, TRBD2 (6 bases). CDR1 is MNHNS, CDR2 SASEGT, per germline. The CDR3 sequence is 13 residues long. V shed 6 bases and J shed 9 bases, with 17 bases lying between them. CDR3 region: CASREFGGMAQYF. The CDR3 bases are TGTGCCAGCAGAGAGTTCGGCGGGATGGCCCAGTACTTC.

This clone has only a few counts. The chain couples TRBV18 to TRBJ2-1; 9 bases line up with TRBD1. Germline CDR1 reads KGHSH; CDR2 reads LQKENI. After removal of 3 bases from V and 8 bases from J, the junction contained 5 bases not matched to a gene. This CDR3 spans 14 amino acids. In DNA, the CDR3 is TGTGCCAGCTCACCCCCGGGACAGGGCCATGAGCAGTTCTTC. Translation: CASSPPGQGHEQFF. The full variable domain, rest sourced from reference TRBV18 and TRBJ2-1, is NAGVMQNPRHLVRRRGQEARLRCSPMKGHSHVYWYRQLPEEGLKFMVYLQKENIIDESGMPKERFSAEFPKEGPSILRIQQVVRGDSAAYFCASSPPGQGHEQFFGPGTRLTVL.

In its sample, this clone was seen a few times. The chain recombines TRBV25-1 with TRBJ1-1; 10 bases are a match to TRBD1. This CDR3 comprises 15 residues. V lost 8 bases and J lost 5; bases outside the gene matches: 11. Germline V gene sequence: CDR1 MGHDK, CDR2 SYGVNS. The DNA for the CDR3 is TGTGCCAGCGGCCGGGACAGGGGAATTGGGACTGAAGCTTTCTTT. This sequence encodes CASGRDRGIGTEAFF.